This T cell receptor (beta chain) was profiled in a study of blood T cell repertoires in COVID-19. Data came from immunoSEQ multiplex PCR; TCRdb stores just in-frame clones and leaves some out. The sample contains about 120,000 clones, roughly three quarters of which appear only once. V was clipped by 4 bases and J by 7 bases; unmatched bases: 8. The CDR3 consists of 15 residues. The germline CDR1 and CDR2 sequences are SGHDT and YYEEEE. The gene calls are TRBV5-6 and TRBJ2-7, with 13 bases matching TRBD2. This clonotype was obtained from a human donor in a cohort sampled during active COVID-19. Sequenced input: peripheral blood. For the CDR3, the DNA is TGTGCCAGCAGCCGTCGGACTAGCGGGAGTATGGAGCAGTACTTC. It yields the protein CASSRRTSGSMEQYF.